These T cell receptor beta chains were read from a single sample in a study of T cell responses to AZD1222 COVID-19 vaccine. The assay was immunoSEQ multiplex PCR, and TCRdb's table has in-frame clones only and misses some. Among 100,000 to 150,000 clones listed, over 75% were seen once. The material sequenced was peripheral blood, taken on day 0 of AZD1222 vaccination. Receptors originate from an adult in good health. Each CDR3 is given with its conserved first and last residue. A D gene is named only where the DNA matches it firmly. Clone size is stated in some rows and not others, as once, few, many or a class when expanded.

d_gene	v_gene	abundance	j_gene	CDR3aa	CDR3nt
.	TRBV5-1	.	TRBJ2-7	CASSLLGYEQYF	TGCGCCAGCAGCTTGCTTGGCTACGAGCAGTACTTC
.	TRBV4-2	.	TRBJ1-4	CASSQLAGTGAEKLFF	TGTGCCAGCAGCCAACTAGCCGGGACCGGGGCCGAAAAACTGTTTTTT
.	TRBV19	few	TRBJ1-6	CASSPHNSPLHF	TGTGCCAGTAGTCCCCATAATTCACCCCTCCACTTT
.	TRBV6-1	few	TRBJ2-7	CASSDTGEQYF	TGTGCCAGCAGTGATACGGGGGAGCAGTACTTC
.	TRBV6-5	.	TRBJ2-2	CATWGQNTGELFF	TGTGCCACCTGGGGCCAGAACACCGGGGAGCTGTTTTTT
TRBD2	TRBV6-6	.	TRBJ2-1	CASTRGTSGSFSYNEQFF	TGTGCCAGCACTCGCGGTACTAGCGGGAGTTTCTCCTACAATGAGCAGTTCTTC
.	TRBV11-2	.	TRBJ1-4	CASSLSMGQEKLFF	TGTGCCAGCAGCTTAAGTATGGGGCAGGAAAAACTGTTTTTT
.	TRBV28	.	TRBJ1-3	CASSLFSGNTIYF	TGTGCCAGCAGTTTATTCAGTGGAAACACCATATATTTT
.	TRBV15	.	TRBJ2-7	CATSRDRYSTYEQYF	TGTGCCACCAGCAGAGATCGGTACAGTACCTACGAGCAGTACTTC
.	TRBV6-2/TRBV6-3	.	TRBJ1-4	CASSWGRTNEKLFF	TGTGCCAGCAGCTGGGGGCGTACTAATGAAAAACTGTTTTTT
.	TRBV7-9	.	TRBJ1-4	CASSLLGGGEKLFF	TGTGCCAGCAGCTTATTGGGTGGTGGGGAAAAACTGTTTTTT
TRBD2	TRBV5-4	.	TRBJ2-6	CASSLAGGSSGANVLTF	TGTGCCAGCAGCTTGGCCGGGGGGAGCTCTGGGGCCAACGTCCTGACTTTC
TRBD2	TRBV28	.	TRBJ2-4	CASSSAGTGRAIQYF	TGTGCCAGCAGTTCAGCCGGGACCGGGAGGGCCATTCAGTACTTC
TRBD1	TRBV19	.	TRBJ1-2	CASSVTGARGDYGYTF	TGTGCCAGTAGTGTAACAGGGGCCCGAGGGGACTATGGCTACACCTTC
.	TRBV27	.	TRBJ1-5	CARPSGDQPQHF	TGTGCCAGGCCTAGCGGGGATCAGCCCCAGCATTTT
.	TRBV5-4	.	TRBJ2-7	CASSSSNRGGLEQYF	TGTGCCAGCAGCTCGTCAAACAGGGGAGGTTTGGAGCAGTACTTC
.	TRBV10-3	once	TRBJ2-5	CAISGQTGETQYF	TGTGCCATCAGTGGCCAGACGGGGGAGACCCAGTACTTC
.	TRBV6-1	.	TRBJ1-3	CASSEDGSHSGNTIYF	TGTGCCAGCAGTGAAGATGGCAGTCACTCTGGAAACACCATATATTTT
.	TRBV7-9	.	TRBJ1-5	CASSLDGFSNQPQHF	TGTGCCAGCAGCTTAGACGGATTTAGCAATCAGCCCCAGCATTTT
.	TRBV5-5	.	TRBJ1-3	CASSYTSSGNTIYF	TGTGCCAGCAGCTACACGAGCTCTGGAAACACCATATATTTT
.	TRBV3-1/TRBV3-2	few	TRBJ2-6	CASRWAGANVLTF	TGTGCCAGCAGGTGGGCGGGGGCCAACGTCCTGACTTTC
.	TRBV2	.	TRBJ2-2	CASSDGGPSRELFF	TGTGCCAGCAGTGATGGGGGCCCCTCCAGGGAGCTGTTTTTT
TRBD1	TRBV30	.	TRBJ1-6	CAWSPGTDNSPLHF	TGTGCCTGGTCTCCCGGGACAGACAATTCACCCCTCCACTTT
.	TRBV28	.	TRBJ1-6	CASSLFLYNSPLHF	TGTGCCAGCAGTTTATTTCTTTATAATTCACCCCTCCACTTT
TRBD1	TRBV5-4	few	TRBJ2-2	CASSRTGTGETGELFF	TGTGCCAGCAGTAGGACCGGGACAGGGGAGACCGGGGAGCTGTTTTTT
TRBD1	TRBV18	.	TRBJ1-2	CASSPWTGDYGYTF	TGTGCCAGCTCACCTTGGACAGGGGACTATGGCTACACCTTC
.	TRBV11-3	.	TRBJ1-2	CASSSFHTDYGYTF	TGTGCCAGCAGCTCCTTCCATACGGACTATGGCTACACCTTC
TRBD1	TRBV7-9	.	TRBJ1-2	CASSRTGGDYGYTF	TGTGCCAGCAGTCGGACAGGGGGTGACTATGGCTACACCTTC
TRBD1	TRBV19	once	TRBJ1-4	CASTTGQGYEKLFF	TGTGCCAGTACCACGGGACAGGGTTATGAAAAACTGTTTTTT
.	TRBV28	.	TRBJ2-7	CASSSTRPSISYEQYF	TGTGCCAGCAGTTCGACCCGGCCGTCGATATCCTACGAGCAGTACTTC
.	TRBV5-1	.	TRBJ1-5	CASSPAGDGYQPQHF	TGCGCCAGCAGCCCTGCCGGGGACGGCTATCAGCCCCAGCATTTT
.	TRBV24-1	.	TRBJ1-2	CATSPGRGSGGYTF	TGTGCCACCAGCCCCGGCCGGGGGTCGGGCGGCTACACCTTC
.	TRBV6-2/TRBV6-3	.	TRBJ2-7	CASSYPTATYEQYF	TGTGCCAGCAGTTATCCGACAGCTACCTACGAGCAGTACTTC
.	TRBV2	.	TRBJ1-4	CASRELTGISNEKLFF	TGTGCCAGCAGGGAACTTACAGGGATCTCTAATGAAAAACTGTTTTTT
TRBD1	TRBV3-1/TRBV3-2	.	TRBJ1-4	CASSQDCRGQGATNEKLFF	TGTGCCAGCAGCCAAGATTGTAGGGGACAGGGGGCCACTAATGAAAAACTGTTTTTT
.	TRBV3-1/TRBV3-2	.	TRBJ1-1	CASSQVPHPTSTEAFF	TGTGCCAGCAGCCAAGTTCCGCACCCTACCAGCACTGAAGCTTTCTTT
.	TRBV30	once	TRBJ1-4	CAWSGGGEKLFF	TGTGCCTGGTCCGGGGGCGGTGAAAAACTGTTTTTT
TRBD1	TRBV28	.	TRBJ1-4	CASKPTGKGSEKLFF	TGTGCCAGCAAACCGACAGGGAAAGGGAGTGAAAAACTGTTTTTT
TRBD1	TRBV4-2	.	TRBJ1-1	CASSHPGGNTEAFF	TGTGCCAGCAGCCACCCAGGGGGGAACACTGAAGCTTTCTTT
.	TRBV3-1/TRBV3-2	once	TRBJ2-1	CASSQVYSQFF	TGTGCCAGCAGCCAAGTTTACTCCCAGTTCTTC
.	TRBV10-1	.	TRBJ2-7	CATTGGTPYEQYF	TGCGCCACCACAGGAGGGACCCCCTACGAGCAGTACTTC
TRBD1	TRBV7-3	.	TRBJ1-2	CASSLTGQGDSGNYGYTF	TGTGCCAGCAGCTTAACGGGACAGGGGGATTCGGGCAACTATGGCTACACCTTC
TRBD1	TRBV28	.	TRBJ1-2	CASSLSDREYGYTF	TGTGCCAGCAGTTTATCCGACAGGGAGTATGGCTACACCTTC
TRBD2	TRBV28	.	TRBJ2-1	CASTPGGRENEQFF	TGTGCCAGCACCCCTGGCGGGAGGGAGAATGAGCAGTTCTTC
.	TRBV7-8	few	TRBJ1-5	CASSLEEPQPQHF	TGTGCCAGCAGCTTAGAAGAGCCTCAGCCCCAGCATTTT
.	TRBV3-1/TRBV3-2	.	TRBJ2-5	CASWGVQETQYF	TGTGCCAGCTGGGGGGTTCAAGAGACCCAGTACTTC
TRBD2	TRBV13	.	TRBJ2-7	CASGLAGVRYEQYF	TGTGCCAGCGGCCTGGCGGGGGTACGGTACGAGCAGTACTTC
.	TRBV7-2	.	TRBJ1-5	CASSFGLAGQPQHF	TGTGCCAGCAGCTTCGGGCTTGCCGGGCAGCCCCAGCATTTT
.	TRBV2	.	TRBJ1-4	CASSRQGNSEKLFF	TGTGCCAGCAGTCGGCAGGGGAATAGTGAAAAACTGTTTTTT
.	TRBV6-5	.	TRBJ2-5	CASSQGGRAETQYF	TGTGCCAGCAGTCAGGGGGGGCGCGCGGAGACCCAGTACTTC
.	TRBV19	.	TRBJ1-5	CASSIGGNQPQHF	TGTGCCAGTAGTATAGGCGGGAATCAGCCCCAGCATTTT
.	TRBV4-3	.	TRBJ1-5	CASSQHPDGPQHF	TGCGCCAGCAGCCAACACCCGGACGGGCCCCAGCATTTT
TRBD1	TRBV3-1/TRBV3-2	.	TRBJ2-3	CASSQATGGDTQYF	TGTGCCAGCAGCCAAGCAACAGGGGGAGATACGCAGTATTTT
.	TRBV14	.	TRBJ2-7	CASSQGYEQYF	TGTGCCAGCAGCCAAGGGTACGAGCAGTACTTC
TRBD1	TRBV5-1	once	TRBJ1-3	CASSPGQGAGGNTIYF	TGCGCCAGCAGCCCAGGACAGGGGGCGGGAGGAAACACCATATATTTT